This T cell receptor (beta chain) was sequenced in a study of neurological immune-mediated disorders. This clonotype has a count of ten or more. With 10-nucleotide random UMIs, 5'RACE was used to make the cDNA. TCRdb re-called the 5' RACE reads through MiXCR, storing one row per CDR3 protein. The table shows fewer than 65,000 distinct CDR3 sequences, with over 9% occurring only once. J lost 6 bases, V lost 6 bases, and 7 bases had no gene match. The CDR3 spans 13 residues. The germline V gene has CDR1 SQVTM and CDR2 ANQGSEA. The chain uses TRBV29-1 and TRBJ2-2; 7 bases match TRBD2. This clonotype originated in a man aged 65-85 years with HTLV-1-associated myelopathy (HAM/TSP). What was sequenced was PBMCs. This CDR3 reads CSVRSGRAGELFF. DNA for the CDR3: TGCAGCGTCCGAAGTGGGAGGGCCGGGGAGCTGTTTTTT.